This T cell receptor (beta chain) was identified during a study of identical twins (dated by TCRdb to 2016 to 2017). With regard to the full study: The study deep-sequenced TCR alpha and beta repertoires from monozygotic twins, unrelated adults of various ages and cord blood to test whether fetal clonotypes persist. To rule out contamination, replicate twin experiments were performed at different times with different library preparation protocols.

V is cut by 4 bases and J by 1 base, and the space between the germline ends is 4 bases. Based on the germline V gene, the CDR1 and CDR2 sequences are SQVTM and ANQGSEA. The cysteine opens and the phenylalanine closes a CDR3 of 11 amino acids. The sequence is cut down to CDR3 DNA, 33 bases in frame from base 1. This clonotype was counted only a few times. Its antigen is unknown. A much larger clone lies one base from this, so it may be a read error. Library prep was done by 5' RACE. The data were produced on an Illumina HiSeq 2000. A universal primer binding site was added through template switching, and the final cDNA carried a unique molecular identifier so that TCR cDNA molecules could be counted accurately. First-strand cDNA for TCR alpha and beta chains was synthesized from specific primers in the conserved constant-segment region. To control for contamination, every cDNA library was double barcoded, receiving both a SMART-Mk sample barcode and Illumina barcodes. TruSeq adapter sequences and Illumina sample barcodes were added in two successive PCR steps. TCR alpha and beta cDNA libraries were sequenced on the Illumina HiSeq platform with custom primers. For the original study's pipeline: Raw reads were processed with MiGEC to extract unique molecular identifiers, and MiXCR was used to determine CDR3 positions. Recombination models were inferred per individual with the repgenHMM and IGoR tools using an EM algorithm. The tcR package in R was used for shared clonotype analysis, with sharing normalized by the product of cloneset sizes. To study raw recombination free of thymic and clonal selection effects, out-of-frame nonproductive sequences were analyzed. Through fastp at Q25 and MiXCR, TCRdb rebuilt clones from the public reads, retaining in-frame beta chains. Records with the same CDR3 protein are collapsed into one entry carrying the most frequent genes and DNA. The V and J calls come from TCRdb's annotation, not from the publication. Recorded for this sample are approximately 630,000 distinct CDR3 sequences; 7% to 7.5% of them occurred a single time. About 1.5% of the sample goes to the ten largest clones.

All donors were healthy Caucasians. The twin cohort comprised three pairs of female monozygotic twins, all aged about 18 to 30 years. RNA for TCR libraries was isolated from peripheral blood mononuclear cells. What the study reported, not specific to this receptor: Zero-insertion analyses could be partly confounded by invariant T cells such as MAIT and iNKT, though diverse VJ usage argued against such confounding for most clonotypes. Because the same donors could not be followed over many years, the conclusions relied on cross-sectional statistical analysis. The excess sharing between twins in beta out-of-frame sequences was weaker because fewer shared sequences reduced the signal-to-noise ratio. Compared with coincidental sharing between unrelated individuals, out-of-frame TCR alpha sequences shared between twins showed an excess of sequences with low generation probability. Out-of-frame TCR alpha sharing in monozygotic twins was systematically underestimated by recombination models, whereas sharing between unrelated individuals was in agreement with the recombination models. Fewer insertions were carried by abundant cord blood beta clonotypes, a similar but weaker trend appeared in young adult naive repertoires, and no such trend appeared in memory repertoires.

The sample was also reused in another study, on yellow fever vaccine responses in identical twins. As described in the second report: According to the authors, in identical twins the way T cells responded to vaccination appeared partly convergent and partly personalized. In identical twins, the study followed T cell clones that responded to the vaccine with precision.

This receptor was obtained from a woman under 30 in good health. Recombination connected TRBV29-1 to TRBJ1-1; the D segment cannot be called with confidence. Sequenced input: PBMCs. The CDR3 region: CSVVWNTEAFF. The sequenced DNA: TGCAGCGTTGTATGGAACACTGAAGCTTTCTTT.